This TCR beta chain was identified during a study of T cells in Graves' hyperthyroidism and ophthalmopathy. Across the study: The blood sample was taken at first diagnosis, before treatment began.

In the case of this clonotype: Its antigen is unknown. This may come from a read error, since a much larger clone is one base off.

Findings and caveats of the study: Ophthalmopathy was separated from stable hyperthyroidism by a 13 V-J model.

The CDR3 is 15 amino acids. V gave up 10 bases and J gave up 8 bases; unmatched junction bases: 15. The V gene's germline CDR1 is SGHRS and CDR2 YFSETQ. Researchers amplified the TCR beta CDR3 regions from RNA transcripts. A first-round RT-PCR of the TCR CDR3 used the HTBI primer set. TCRdb re-called the multiplex PCR reads with MiXCR, one entry per CDR3 protein. The data hold some 560,000 distinct CDR3 sequences, with around 15% observed a single time. Calling Graves' hyperthyroidism stable meant ophthalmopathy did not progress within 18 months. V and J are TRBV5-1 and TRBJ2-1; 10 nucleotides align to TRBD1. The source material was blood. The origin of this receptor is a woman aged 40 to 49 with Graves' hyperthyroidism. The CDR3 bases are TGCGCCGGGCTGAGTCCCTCGGGACAGGGGCATGAGCAGTTCTTC. Its translation is CAGLSPSGQGHEQFF.